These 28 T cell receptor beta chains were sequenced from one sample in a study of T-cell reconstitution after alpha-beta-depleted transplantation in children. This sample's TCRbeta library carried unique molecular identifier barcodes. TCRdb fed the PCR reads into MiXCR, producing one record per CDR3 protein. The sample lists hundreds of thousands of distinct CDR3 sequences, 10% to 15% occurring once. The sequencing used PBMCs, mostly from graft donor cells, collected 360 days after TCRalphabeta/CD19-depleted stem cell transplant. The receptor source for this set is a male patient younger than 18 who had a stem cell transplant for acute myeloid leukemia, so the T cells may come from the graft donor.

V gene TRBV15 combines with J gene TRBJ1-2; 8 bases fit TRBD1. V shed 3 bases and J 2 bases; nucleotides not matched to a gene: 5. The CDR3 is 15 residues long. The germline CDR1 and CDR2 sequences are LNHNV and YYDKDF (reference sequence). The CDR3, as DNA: TGTGCCACCAGCAGCGGACAGGGCAGCAACTATGGCTACACCTTC. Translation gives CATSSGQGSNYGYTF.

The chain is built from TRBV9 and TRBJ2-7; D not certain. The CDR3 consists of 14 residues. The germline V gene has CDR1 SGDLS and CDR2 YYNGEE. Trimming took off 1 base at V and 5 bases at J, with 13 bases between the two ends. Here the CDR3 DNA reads TGTGCCAGCAGCGTACTGAAGTGGCCCCACGAGCAGTACTTC. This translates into CASSVLKWPHEQYF.

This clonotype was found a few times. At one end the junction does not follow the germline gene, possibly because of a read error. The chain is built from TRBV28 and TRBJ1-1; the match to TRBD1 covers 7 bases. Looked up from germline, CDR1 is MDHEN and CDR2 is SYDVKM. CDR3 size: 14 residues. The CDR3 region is CEAGRGRGGTEAFF. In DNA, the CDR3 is TGCGAGGCGGGGAGGGGGCGTGGTGGTACTGAAGCTTTCTTT.

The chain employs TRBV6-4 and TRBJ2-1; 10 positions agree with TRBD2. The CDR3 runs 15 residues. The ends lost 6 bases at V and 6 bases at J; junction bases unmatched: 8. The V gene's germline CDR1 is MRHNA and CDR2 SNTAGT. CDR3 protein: CASSDRSGRPNEQFF. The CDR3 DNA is TGTGCCAGCAGCGATCGTAGCGGGAGGCCCAATGAGCAGTTCTTC.

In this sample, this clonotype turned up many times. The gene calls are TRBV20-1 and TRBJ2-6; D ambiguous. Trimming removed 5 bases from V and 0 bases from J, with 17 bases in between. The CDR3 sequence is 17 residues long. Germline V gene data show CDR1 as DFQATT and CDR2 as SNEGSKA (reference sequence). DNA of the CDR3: TGCAGTGCTGAGGTTTCAAGAACCATCTCTGGGGCCAACGTCCTGACTTTC. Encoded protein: CSAEVSRTISGANVLTF.

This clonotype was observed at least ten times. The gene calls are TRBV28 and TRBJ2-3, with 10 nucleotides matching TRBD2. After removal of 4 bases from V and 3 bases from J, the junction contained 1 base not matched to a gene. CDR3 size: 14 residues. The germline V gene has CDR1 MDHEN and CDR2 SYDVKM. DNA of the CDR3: TGTGCCAGCAGTTCGACTAGCGGGACAGATACGCAGTATTTT. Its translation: CASSSTSGTDTQYF.

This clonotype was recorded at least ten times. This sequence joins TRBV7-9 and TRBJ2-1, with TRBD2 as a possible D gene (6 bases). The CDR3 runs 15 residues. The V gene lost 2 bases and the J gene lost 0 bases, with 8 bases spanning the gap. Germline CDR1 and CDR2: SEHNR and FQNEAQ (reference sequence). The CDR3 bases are TGTGCCAGCAGCTTAACGACTAGCTCCTACAATGAGCAGTTCTTC. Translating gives CASSLTTSSYNEQFF.

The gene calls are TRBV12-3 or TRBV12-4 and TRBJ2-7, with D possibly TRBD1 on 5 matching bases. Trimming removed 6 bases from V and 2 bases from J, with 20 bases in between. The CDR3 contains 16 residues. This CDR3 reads CASSSYLGREAYEQYF. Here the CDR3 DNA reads TGTGCCAGCAGCTCCTATCTGGGCAGGGAAGCCTACGAGCAGTACTTC.

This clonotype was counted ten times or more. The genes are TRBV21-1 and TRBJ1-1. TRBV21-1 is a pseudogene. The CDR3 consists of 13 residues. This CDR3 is CASSRSGNTEAFF. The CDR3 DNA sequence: TGTGCCAGCAGCAGATCAGGTAACACTGAAGCTTTCTTT.

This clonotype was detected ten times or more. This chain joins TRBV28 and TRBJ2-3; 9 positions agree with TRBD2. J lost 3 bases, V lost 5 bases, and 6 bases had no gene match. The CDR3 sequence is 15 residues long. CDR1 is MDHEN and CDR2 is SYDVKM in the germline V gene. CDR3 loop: CASSPGTSLTDTQYF. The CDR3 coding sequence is TGTGCCAGCAGTCCCGGGACTAGCCTTACAGATACGCAGTATTTT.

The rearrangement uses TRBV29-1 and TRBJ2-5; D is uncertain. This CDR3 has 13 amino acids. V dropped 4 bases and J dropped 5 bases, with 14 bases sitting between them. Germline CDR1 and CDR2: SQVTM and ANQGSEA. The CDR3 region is CSVVGSSVETQYF. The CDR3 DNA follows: TGCAGCGTTGTAGGCTCAAGCGTGGAGACCCAGTACTTC. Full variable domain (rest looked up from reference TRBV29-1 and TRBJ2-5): SAVISQKPSRDICQRGTSLTIQCQVDSQVTMMFWYRQQPGQSLTLIATANQGSEATYESGFVIDKFPISRPNLTFSTLTVSNMSPEDSSIYLCSVVGSSVETQYFGPGTRLLVL.

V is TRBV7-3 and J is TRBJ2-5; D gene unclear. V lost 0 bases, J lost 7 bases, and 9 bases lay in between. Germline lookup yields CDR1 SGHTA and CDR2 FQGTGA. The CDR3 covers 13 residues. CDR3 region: CASSLTLNGTQYF. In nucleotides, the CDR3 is TGTGCCAGCAGCTTAACCCTCAACGGGACCCAGTACTTC.

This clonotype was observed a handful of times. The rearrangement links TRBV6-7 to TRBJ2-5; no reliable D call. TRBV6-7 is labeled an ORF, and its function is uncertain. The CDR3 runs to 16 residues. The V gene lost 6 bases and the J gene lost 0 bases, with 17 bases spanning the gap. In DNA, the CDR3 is TGTGCCAGCAGCGTTACGGCAGGAAAGCACCAAGAGACCCAGTACTTC. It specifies CASSVTAGKHQETQYF.

CDR3 nucleotide sequence: TGTGCCAGCAGCTTCCCGATTAAGGCAGAGGAGCAGTACTTC. Its translation is CASSFPIKAEEQYF. This rearrangement joins TRBV7-9 to TRBJ2-7; D unresolved. V gave up 3 bases and J gave up 7 bases, with 16 bases separating them. Germline V gene sequence: CDR1 SEHNR, CDR2 FQNEAQ (reference sequence). The CDR3 spans 14 residues. Filled out from reference TRBV7-9 and TRBJ2-7, the complete variable domain reads DTGVSQNPRHKITKRGQNVTFRCDPISEHNRLYWYRQTLGQGPEFLTYFQNEAQLEKSRLLSDRFSAERPKGSFSTLEIQRTEQGDSAMYLCASSFPIKAEEQYFGPGTRLTVT.

CDR3 bases: TGTGCCAGCAGCCCCCTTCCGGGACAGGGGGAAGGCGAGCAGTACTTC. It codes for CASSPLPGQGEGEQYF. The chain carries TRBV11-1 and TRBJ2-7; 11 bases are a match to TRBD1. This CDR3 region has 16 residues. V lost 5 bases and J lost 6; bases outside the gene matches: 12. CDR1 SGHAT and CDR2 FQDESV come from the germline V gene (reference sequence).

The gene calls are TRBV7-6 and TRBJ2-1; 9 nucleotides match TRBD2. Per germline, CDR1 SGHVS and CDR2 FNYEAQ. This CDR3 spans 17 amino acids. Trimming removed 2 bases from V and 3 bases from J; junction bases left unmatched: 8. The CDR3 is CASSLRRGGRVYNEQFF. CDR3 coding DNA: TGTGCCAGCAGCTTAAGGCGCGGCGGGAGGGTCTACAATGAGCAGTTCTTC.

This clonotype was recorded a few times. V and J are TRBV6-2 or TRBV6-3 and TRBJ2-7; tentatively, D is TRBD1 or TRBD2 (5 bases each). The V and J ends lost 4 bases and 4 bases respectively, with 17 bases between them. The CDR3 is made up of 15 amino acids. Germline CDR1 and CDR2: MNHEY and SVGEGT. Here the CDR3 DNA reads TGTGCCAGCAGTTCCCATCCGGGGACCAATTACGAGCAGTACTTC. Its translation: CASSSHPGTNYEQYF.

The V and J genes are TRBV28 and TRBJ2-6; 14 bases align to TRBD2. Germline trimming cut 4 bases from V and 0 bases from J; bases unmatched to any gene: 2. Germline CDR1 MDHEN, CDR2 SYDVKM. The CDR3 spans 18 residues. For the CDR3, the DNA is TGTGCCAGCAGTTGGGGGACTAGCGGGAGCTCTGGGGCCAACGTCCTGACTTTC. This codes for CASSWGTSGSSGANVLTF.

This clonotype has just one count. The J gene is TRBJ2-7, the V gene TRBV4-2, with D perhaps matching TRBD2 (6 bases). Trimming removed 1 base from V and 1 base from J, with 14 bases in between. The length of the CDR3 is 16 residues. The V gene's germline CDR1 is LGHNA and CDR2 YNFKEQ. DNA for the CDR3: TGTGCCAGCAGCCAAGGGGGGAGCGGGCAGTCCTACGAGCAGTACTTC. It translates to CASSQGGSGQSYEQYF.

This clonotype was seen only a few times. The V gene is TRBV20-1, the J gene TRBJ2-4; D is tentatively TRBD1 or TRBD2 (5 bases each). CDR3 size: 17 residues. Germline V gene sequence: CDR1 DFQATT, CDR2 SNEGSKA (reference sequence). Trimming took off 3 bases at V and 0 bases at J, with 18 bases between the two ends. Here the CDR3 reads CSASFQVGDLAKNIQYF. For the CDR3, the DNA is TGCAGTGCTAGTTTCCAGGTTGGGGACCTAGCCAAAAACATTCAGTACTTC.

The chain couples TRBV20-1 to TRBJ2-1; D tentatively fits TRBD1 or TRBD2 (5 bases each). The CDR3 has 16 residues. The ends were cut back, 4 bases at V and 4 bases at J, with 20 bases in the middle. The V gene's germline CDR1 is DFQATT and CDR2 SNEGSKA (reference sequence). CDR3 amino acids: CSAIPFTGRLYNEQFF. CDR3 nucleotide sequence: TGCAGTGCTATCCCATTCACGGGACGTTTATACAATGAGCAGTTCTTC.

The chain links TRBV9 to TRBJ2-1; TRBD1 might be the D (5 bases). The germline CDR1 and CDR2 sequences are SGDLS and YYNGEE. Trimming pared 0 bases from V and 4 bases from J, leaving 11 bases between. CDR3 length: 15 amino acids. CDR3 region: CASSVEQVAYNEQFF. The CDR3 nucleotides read TGTGCCAGCAGCGTAGAACAGGTCGCGTACAATGAGCAGTTCTTC.

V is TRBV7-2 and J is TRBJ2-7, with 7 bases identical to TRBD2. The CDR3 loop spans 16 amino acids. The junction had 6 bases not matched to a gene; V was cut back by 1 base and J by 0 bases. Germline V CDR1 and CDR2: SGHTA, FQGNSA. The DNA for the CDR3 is TGTGCCAGCAGCTTAGTGCCAGCGGGGAGCTCCTACGAGCAGTACTTC. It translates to CASSLVPAGSSYEQYF.

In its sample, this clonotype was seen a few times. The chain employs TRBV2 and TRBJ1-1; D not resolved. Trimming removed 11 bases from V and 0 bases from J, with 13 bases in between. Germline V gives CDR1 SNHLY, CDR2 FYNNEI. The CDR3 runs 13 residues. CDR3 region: CAVRLQMNTEAFF. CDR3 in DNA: TGTGCCGTCAGACTGCAAATGAACACTGAAGCTTTCTTT. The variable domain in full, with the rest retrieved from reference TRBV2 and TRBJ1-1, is EPEVTQTPSHQVTQMGQEVILRCVPISNHLYFYWYRQILGQKVEFLVSFYNNEISEKSEIFDDQFSVERPDGSNFTLKIRSTKLEDSAMYFCAVRLQMNTEAFFGQGTRLTVV.

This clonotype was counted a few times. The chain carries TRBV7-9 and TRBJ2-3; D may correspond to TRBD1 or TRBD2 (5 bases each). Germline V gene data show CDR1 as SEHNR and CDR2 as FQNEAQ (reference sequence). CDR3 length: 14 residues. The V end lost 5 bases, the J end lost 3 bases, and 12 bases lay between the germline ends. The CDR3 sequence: CASSPGAETDTQYF. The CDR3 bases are TGTGCCAGCAGCCCCGGGGCCGAGACAGATACGCAGTATTTT. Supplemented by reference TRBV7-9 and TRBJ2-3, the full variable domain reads DTGVSQNPRHKITKRGQNVTFRCDPISEHNRLYWYRQTLGQGPEFLTYFQNEAQLEKSRLLSDRFSAERPKGSFSTLEIQRTEQGDSAMYLCASSPGAETDTQYFGPGTRLTVL.

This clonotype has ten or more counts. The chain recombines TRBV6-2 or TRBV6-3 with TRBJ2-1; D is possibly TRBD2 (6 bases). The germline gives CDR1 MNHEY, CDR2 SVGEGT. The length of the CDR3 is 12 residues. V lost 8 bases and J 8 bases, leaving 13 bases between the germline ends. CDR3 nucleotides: TGTGCCAGCGGGGCTAGCGCTCATGAGCAGTTCTTC. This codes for CASGASAHEQFF.

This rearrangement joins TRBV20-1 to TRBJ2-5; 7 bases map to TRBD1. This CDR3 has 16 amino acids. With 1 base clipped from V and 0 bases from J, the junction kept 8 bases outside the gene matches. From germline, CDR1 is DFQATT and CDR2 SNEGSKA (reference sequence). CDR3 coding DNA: TGCAGTGCTAGAGGAGCCGGGACAGCGTACCAAGAGACCCAGTACTTC. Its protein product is CSARGAGTAYQETQYF.

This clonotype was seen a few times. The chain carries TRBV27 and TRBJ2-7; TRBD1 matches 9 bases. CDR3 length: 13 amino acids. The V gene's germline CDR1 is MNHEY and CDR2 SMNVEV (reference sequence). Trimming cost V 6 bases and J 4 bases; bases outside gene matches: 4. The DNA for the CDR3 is TGTGCCAGCAGGGGACAGGGACGGTACGAGCAGTACTTC. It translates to CASRGQGRYEQYF.